The clone carrying this T cell receptor beta chain was observed a few times. Antigen unknown. V lost 0 bases to trimming and J lost 7 bases; unmatched junction nucleotides: 5. CDR1 and CDR2 from the germline V gene are KGHSH and LQKENI. The CDR3 loop spans 16 amino acids. TCRB transcripts that were expressed got sequenced, as all of the isolated RNA had been reverse transcribed. Only in-frame clones appear in the TCRdb table, and some are missing; sequencing was by immunoSEQ multiplex PCR. The sample contains roughly 330,000 clones, about 14% of which appear only once. This sample is drawn from a study of beta chain features in type 1 diabetes. Study-wide points: VDJ junctions from patients with type 1 diabetes contained fewer insertions and more deletions. Shortening of TCRB CDR3s, moderate but significant, appeared in all four CD4+ subsets of Type 1 diabetes patients.

The TCR comes from a woman under 30 with type 1 diabetes. Sample: naive CD4+ T cells from blood. The V and J genes are TRBV18 and TRBJ2-2, with TRBD2 identical over 10 bases. The CDR3 loop reads CASSPPLAGVGGELFF. The CDR3 nucleotides are TGTGCCAGCTCACCACCGCTAGCGGGAGTCGGCGGGGAGCTGTTTTTT.